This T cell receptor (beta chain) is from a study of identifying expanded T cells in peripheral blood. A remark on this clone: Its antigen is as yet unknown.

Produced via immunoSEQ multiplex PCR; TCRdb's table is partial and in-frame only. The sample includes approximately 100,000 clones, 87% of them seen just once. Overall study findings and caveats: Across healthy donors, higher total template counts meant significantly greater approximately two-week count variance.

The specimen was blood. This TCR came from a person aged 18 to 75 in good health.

The DNA for the CDR3 is TGTGCCAGCAGTTTCGGTCCTGTGGGGATCTACGAGCAGTACTTC. Its translation: CASSFGPVGIYEQYF. This sequence joins TRBV27 and TRBJ2-7, with D uncertain. V lost 3 bases to trimming and J lost 3 bases, with 15 bases between them. CDR1 and CDR2 (germline): MNHEY, SMNVEV (reference sequence). The CDR3 totals 15 residues.